A single sample is the source of the 25 T cell receptor beta chains below, sequenced in a study of identical twins. MiXCR, applied by TCRdb to the 5' RACE reads, yields one record per CDR3 protein. The table includes 420,000 or so distinct CDR3 sequences, roughly 18% detected once. The sequenced material came from naive T cells sorted from blood. These receptors all come from a man aged 45-65 years in good health.

The chain joins TRBV7-3 to TRBJ2-3; no firm D call. Germline V gives CDR1 SGHTA, CDR2 FQGTGA. V was clipped by 5 bases and J by 5 bases, with 11 bases between them. The CDR3 contains 13 residues. The CDR3 coding sequence is TGTGCCAGCAGCCCCCGCGAGGAAGATACGCAGTATTTT. This translates into CASSPREEDTQYF. Filled out from reference TRBV7-3 and TRBJ2-3, the complete variable domain reads GAGVSQTPSNKVTEKGKYVELRCDPISGHTALYWYRQSLGQGPEFLIYFQGTGAADDSGLPNDRFFAVRPEGSVSTLKIQRTERGDSAVYLCASSPREEDTQYFGPGTRLTVL.

Many counts were recorded for this clonotype. The chain carries TRBV6-5 and TRBJ2-7, with a tentative D call TRBD1 (6 bases). CDR1 is MNHEY and CDR2 is SVGAGI in the germline V gene. V dropped 2 bases and J dropped 5 bases, with 13 bases sitting between them. This CDR3 comprises 14 residues. This chain's CDR3 is CASSYRTVEDEQYF. As DNA, the CDR3 is TGTGCCAGCAGTTACCGGACAGTCGAGGACGAGCAGTACTTC.

The V and J genes are TRBV5-1 and TRBJ2-7, with 10 bases that match TRBD2. Germline CDR1 reads SGHRS; CDR2 reads YFSETQ. The CDR3 spans 17 residues. The V gene end was trimmed by 4 bases and the J gene end by 3 bases; junction bases not matched to a gene: 13. This CDR3 is CASSLKWTSGGDYEQYF. The CDR3 DNA reads TGCGCCAGCAGCCTCAAATGGACTAGCGGCGGAGACTACGAGCAGTACTTC.

This clonotype was recorded at least ten times. The V call is TRBV6-2 or TRBV6-3, the J call TRBJ2-2; 11 bases align to TRBD2. This CDR3 has 17 residues. J gave up 8 bases and V 5 bases, and 13 bases lay outside the gene matches. In germline, CDR1 is MNHEY, CDR2 SVGEGT. Here the CDR3 reads CASSLPSRLAGIGELFF. CDR3 DNA sequence: TGTGCCAGCAGTCTCCCTTCAAGACTAGCGGGGATAGGGGAGCTGTTTTTT.

This clonotype was picked up a small number of times. The chain combines TRBV4-3 with TRBJ2-7; D perhaps matches TRBD2 (5 bases). The CDR3 extends over 15 amino acids. Looked up from germline, CDR1 is LGHNA and CDR2 is YSLEER. V was cut by 0 bases and J by 3 bases, with 12 bases left in between. The CDR3 protein is CASSQDRGRGYEQYF. CDR3 nucleotide sequence: TGCGCCAGCAGCCAAGATCGGGGTAGAGGCTACGAGCAGTACTTC.

This clonotype has just a few counts. The CDR3 region has the DNA TGTGCCAGCAGTCTACAGGGGACTAGTGGAAACACCATATATTTT. Translated, it gives CASSLQGTSGNTIYF. V usage is TRBV12-3 or TRBV12-4 and J usage is TRBJ1-3, with 7 bases matching TRBD1. The CDR3 consists of 15 residues. V lost 5 bases to trimming and J lost 3 bases; unmatched junction nucleotides: 7.

This clonotype has a handful of counts. The chain is built from TRBV11-2 and TRBJ2-2; the match to TRBD1 covers 10 bases. V was pared by 6 bases and J by 5 bases, with 6 bases of the junction left unmatched. This CDR3 region has 15 residues. CDR1 is SGHAT, CDR2 FQNNGV, per germline. The CDR3: CASREGQGTTGELFF. CDR3 DNA: TGTGCCAGCAGAGAGGGACAGGGGACGACCGGGGAGCTGTTTTTT.

This clonotype was recorded a few times. V gene TRBV18 combines with J gene TRBJ2-7, with a tentative D call TRBD1 (5 bases). V shed 5 bases and J shed 5 bases, with 13 bases lying between them. The CDR3 consists of 13 residues. CDR1 and CDR2 (germline): KGHSH, LQKENI. This CDR3 is CASSKFRAHEQYF. The CDR3 bases are TGTGCCAGCTCAAAGTTCAGGGCCCACGAGCAGTACTTC. The full variable domain, its missing parts supplied by reference TRBV18 and TRBJ2-7, is NAGVMQNPRHLVRRRGQEARLRCSPMKGHSHVYWYRQLPEEGLKFMVYLQKENIIDESGMPKERFSAEFPKEGPSILRIQQVVRGDSAAYFCASSKFRAHEQYFGPGTRLTVT.

This clonotype was observed a handful of times. The rearrangement uses TRBV20-1 and TRBJ2-7; possibly TRBD1 for D (6 bases). The V and J ends lost 3 bases and 0 bases respectively, with 12 bases between them. The CDR3 runs 14 residues. CDR1 DFQATT and CDR2 SNEGSKA come from the germline V gene (reference sequence). CDR3 nucleotide sequence: TGCAGTGCTAGCGAGGACAGATACTCCTACGAGCAGTACTTC. Protein: CSASEDRYSYEQYF.

The chain has TRBV12-3 or TRBV12-4 and TRBJ1-1, with D possibly matching TRBD1 (5 bases). The CDR3 is made up of 17 amino acids. Between the trimmed V and J ends, which lost 7 bases and 1 base, there was a span of 22 bases. CDR3 sequence (DNA): TGTGCCAGCATTATTAGGAGGGGCGGTGTGGCGAACACTGAAGCTTTCTTT. Protein sequence: CASIIRRGGVANTEAFF.

The table lists this clonotype with many counts. J is TRBJ2-3 and V is TRBV7-8; D might be TRBD1 or TRBD2, each matching 5 bases. Between the trimmed V and J ends, which lost 1 base and 0 bases, there was a span of 20 bases. Per germline, CDR1 SGHVS and CDR2 FQNEAQ. This CDR3 comprises 19 residues. As DNA, the CDR3 is TGTGCCAGCAGCTTAGACCCGGGGCCGGTCCGTGCTAGCACAGATACGCAGTATTTT. The encoded protein is CASSLDPGPVRASTDTQYF.

This clonotype was seen ten or more times. The genes are TRBV20-1 and TRBJ1-1; the D gene is possibly TRBD1 (6 bases). This CDR3 is 13 amino acids long. Per germline, CDR1 DFQATT and CDR2 SNEGSKA (reference sequence). The CDR3: CRAQTGMNTEAFF. The CDR3 nucleotides are TGCAGAGCGCAGACAGGAATGAACACTGAAGCTTTCTTT.

This clonotype was counted between two and nine times. V is TRBV20-1 and J is TRBJ2-7, with 8 bases fitting TRBD1. Germline loops: CDR1 DFQATT, CDR2 SNEGSKA (reference sequence). This CDR3 is 15 amino acids long. Germline trimming cut 1 base from V and 1 base from J; bases unmatched to any gene: 6. CDR3 protein: CSARGGQDLSYEQYF. CDR3 in DNA: TGCAGTGCTAGAGGGGGACAGGACCTTTCCTACGAGCAGTACTTC.

This clonotype was picked up many times. The chain recombines TRBV10-3 with TRBJ1-6, with 7 bases identical to TRBD1. V shed 6 bases and J 4 bases; nucleotides not matched to a gene: 3. In germline, CDR1 is ENHRY, CDR2 SYGVKD. The CDR3 is 14 amino acids. CDR3 region: CAIRGTVYNSPLHF. CDR3 sequence (DNA): TGTGCCATCAGGGGGACAGTATATAATTCACCCCTCCACTTT.

This clonotype showed up just a few times. CDR3 nucleotides: TGTGCCAGCAGTTTGTCGCTAGCGGGAGGGAGGGAGCAGTACTTC. This gives the protein CASSLSLAGGREQYF. The rearrangement links TRBV28 to TRBJ2-7, with TRBD2 matching over 12 bases. Germline lookup yields CDR1 MDHEN and CDR2 SYDVKM. The CDR3 has 15 amino acids. With 3 bases clipped from V and 7 bases from J, the junction kept 7 bases outside the gene matches.

This clonotype was seen a handful of times. The chain joins TRBV7-9 to TRBJ2-1; the D is unclear. Germline values: CDR1 SEHNR, CDR2 FQNEAQ (reference sequence). V shed 3 bases and J shed 6 bases, with 15 bases lying between them. The CDR3 has 15 amino acids. CDR3 loop: CASSLRFGRVNEQFF. The DNA for the CDR3 is TGTGCCAGCAGCTTGCGGTTTGGGCGCGTCAATGAGCAGTTCTTC.

This clonotype was seen more than once but under ten times. The rearrangement links TRBV20-1 to TRBJ2-1, with 9 bases fitting TRBD2. Germline V gene sequence: CDR1 DFQATT, CDR2 SNEGSKA (reference sequence). V shed 1 base and J 7 bases; nucleotides not matched to a gene: 2. The CDR3 has 13 residues. The CDR3 is CSARGLAENEQFF. CDR3 DNA sequence: TGCAGTGCTAGAGGACTAGCGGAGAATGAGCAGTTCTTC.

V and J are TRBV4-2 and TRBJ2-7; tentatively, D is TRBD1 or TRBD2 (5 bases each). The V end lost 4 bases, the J end lost 2 bases, and 15 bases lay between the germline ends. CDR3 length: 15 residues. CDR1 LGHNA and CDR2 YNFKEQ come from the germline V gene. The CDR3 nucleotides are TGTGCCAGCAGCCGCTCCCGGGACGGACCCTACGAGCAGTACTTC. Its translation is CASSRSRDGPYEQYF.

This clonotype was picked up a small number of times. V gene TRBV28 combines with J gene TRBJ2-1; the match to TRBD1 covers 8 bases. Losses at the gene ends were 2 bases for V and 11 bases for J; bases not matched to a gene: 8. From germline, CDR1 is MDHEN and CDR2 SYDVKM. This CDR3 comprises 14 residues. DNA for the CDR3: TGTGCCAGCAGTTTAGGGGGACAGGTCCTCAAGCAGTTCTTC. Protein: CASSLGGQVLKQFF.

This clonotype was found a few times. This chain joins TRBV5-1 and TRBJ2-3, with D hard to call. Germline V gene data show CDR1 as SGHRS and CDR2 as YFSETQ. Trimming stripped 4 bases from V and 4 bases from J, with 16 bases between. The CDR3 is made up of 15 amino acids. CDR3 nucleotide sequence: TGCGCCAGCAGCGTGCACCCCGAGTCATCAGATACGCAGTATTTT. Amino acids: CASSVHPESSDTQYF.

Notes on this clonotype: The junction and the germline gene differ at one end; a read error may be behind it. J is TRBJ2-5 and V is TRBV6-5; D remains ambiguous. The V gene's germline CDR1 is MNHEY and CDR2 SVGAGI. The CDR3 sequence is 13 residues long. CDR3 loop: CARSYTIVETQYF. The CDR3 coding sequence is TGTGCCAGAAGTTACACCATTGTGGAGACCCAGTACTTC.

V gene TRBV10-3 combines with J gene TRBJ2-2, with 8 bases fitting TRBD2. This CDR3 comprises 17 residues. Trimming removed 9 bases from V and 1 base from J; junction bases left unmatched: 13. Germline CDR1 reads ENHRY; CDR2 reads SYGVKD. CDR3 sequence reads: CAISGTGGKRNTGELFF. The CDR3 DNA is TGTGCCATTTCCGGGACGGGGGGGAAAAGGAACACCGGGGAGCTGTTTTTT.

J is TRBJ2-7 and V is TRBV11-1; TRBD2 matches 9 bases. Trimming removed 6 bases from V and 6 bases from J; junction bases left unmatched: 15. Germline CDR1 is SGHAT and CDR2 is FQDESV (reference sequence). CDR3 size: 16 residues. The CDR3, as DNA: TGTGCCAGCAGGAACCTCCTAGCGGGGTCTTCAAGCGAGCAGTACTTC. It specifies CASRNLLAGSSSEQYF.

The chain employs TRBV4-1 and TRBJ2-5, with 8 bases fitting TRBD2. Germline CDR1 MGHRA, CDR2 YSYEKL. V was pared by 4 bases and J by 7 bases, with 11 bases of the junction left unmatched. This CDR3 contains 15 residues. The CDR3 DNA follows: TGCGCCAGCAGCCCTGTCTTGACTAGCGTGGGGACCCAGTACTTC. Amino acid sequence: CASSPVLTSVGTQYF.

The genes are TRBV4-3 and TRBJ1-1; D ambiguous. V lost 1 base, J lost 2 bases, and 5 bases lay in between. This CDR3 is 13 amino acids long. Germline values: CDR1 LGHNA, CDR2 YSLEER. The CDR3 sequence: CASSQGINTEAFF. CDR3 coding DNA: TGCGCCAGCAGCCAAGGGATTAACACTGAAGCTTTCTTT.